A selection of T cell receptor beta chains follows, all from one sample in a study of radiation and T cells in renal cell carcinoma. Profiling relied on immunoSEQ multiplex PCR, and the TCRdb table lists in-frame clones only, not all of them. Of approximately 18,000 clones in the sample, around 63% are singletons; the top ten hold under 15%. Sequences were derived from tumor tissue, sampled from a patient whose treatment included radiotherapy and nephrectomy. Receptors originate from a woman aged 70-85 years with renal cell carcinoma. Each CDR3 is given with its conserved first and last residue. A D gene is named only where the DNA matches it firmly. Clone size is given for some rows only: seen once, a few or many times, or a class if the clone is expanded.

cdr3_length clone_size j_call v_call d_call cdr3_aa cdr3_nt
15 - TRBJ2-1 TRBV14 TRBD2 CASSPLAGALNEQFF TGTGCCAGCAGCCCTCTAGCGGGGGCCCTCAATGAGCAGTTCTTC
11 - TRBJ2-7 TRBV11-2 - CASSRKYEQYF TGTGCCAGCAGCCGCAAATACGAGCAGTACTTC
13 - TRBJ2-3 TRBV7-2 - CASSPGITDTQYF TGTGCCAGCAGCCCCGGGATCACAGATACGCAGTATTTT
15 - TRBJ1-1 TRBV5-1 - CASMLGGVKNTEAFF TGCGCCAGCATGCTTGGGGGTGTCAAGAACACTGAAGCTTTCTTT
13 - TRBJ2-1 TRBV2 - CASSRHNNNEQFF TGTGCCAGCAGTCGACACAATAACAATGAGCAGTTCTTC
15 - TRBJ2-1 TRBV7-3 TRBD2 CASSLKVAGYNEQFF TGTGCCAGCAGCTTAAAGGTAGCGGGGTACAATGAGCAGTTCTTC
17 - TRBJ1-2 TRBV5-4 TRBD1 CASSLPLVGTGSYGYTF TGTGCCAGCAGCTTGCCCCTGGTGGGGACAGGGAGCTATGGCTACACCTTC
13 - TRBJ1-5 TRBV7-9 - CASSSTGNQPQHF TGTGCCAGCAGCTCGACAGGCAATCAGCCCCAGCATTTT
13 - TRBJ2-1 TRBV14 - CASSRDSWSEQFF TGTGCCAGCAGCCGAGATAGTTGGAGTGAGCAGTTCTTC
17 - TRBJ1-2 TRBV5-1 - CASSLARQTPTNYGYTF TGCGCCAGCAGCTTGGCCAGGCAGACTCCTACTAACTATGGCTACACCTTC
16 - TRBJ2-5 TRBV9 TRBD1 CASSVAGQGAFGTQYF TGTGCCAGCAGCGTAGCGGGACAGGGGGCCTTTGGAACCCAGTACTTC
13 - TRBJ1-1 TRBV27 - CASTRTWDTEAFF TGTGCCAGCACCCGGACGTGGGACACTGAAGCTTTCTTT
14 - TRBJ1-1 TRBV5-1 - CASSLAVRTTEAFF TGCGCCAGCAGCTTGGCAGTCAGAACCACTGAAGCTTTCTTT
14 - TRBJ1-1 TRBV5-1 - CASSEWTENTEAFF TGCGCCAGCAGCGAGTGGACGGAGAACACTGAAGCTTTCTTT
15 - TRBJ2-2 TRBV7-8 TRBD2 CASSLGTSIPGELFF TGTGCCAGCAGCTTAGGGACTAGCATCCCCGGGGAGCTGTTTTTT
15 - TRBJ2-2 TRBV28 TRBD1 CASSTGGARVGELFF TGTGCCAGCAGTACAGGGGGCGCAAGGGTCGGGGAGCTGTTTTTT
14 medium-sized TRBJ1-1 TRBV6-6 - CASSYPGMNTEAFF TGTGCCAGCAGTTACCCGGGGATGAACACTGAAGCTTTCTTT
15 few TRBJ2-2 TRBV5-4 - CASSPAAPNTGELFF TGTGCCAGCAGCCCGGCGGCCCCCAACACCGGGGAGCTGTTTTTT
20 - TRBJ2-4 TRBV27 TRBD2 CASRTGLAGGLVRERNIQYF TGTGCCAGCAGGACGGGACTAGCGGGGGGGCTAGTAAGGGAAAGAAACATTCAGTACTTC
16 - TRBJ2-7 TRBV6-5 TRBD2 CASSYSSSGAGYEQYF TGTGCCAGCAGTTACTCTTCTAGCGGGGCTGGTTACGAGCAGTACTTC
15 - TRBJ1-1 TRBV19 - CASSIPQGMNTEAFF TGTGCCAGTAGTATACCCCAGGGGATGAACACTGAAGCTTTCTTT
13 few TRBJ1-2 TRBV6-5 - CASSTRGTYGYTF TGTGCCAGCAGTACCCGGGGGACGTATGGCTACACCTTC
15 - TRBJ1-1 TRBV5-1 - CASSLEGNEYGEAFF TGCGCCAGCAGCTTGGAGGGGAATGAGTACGGTGAAGCTTTCTTT
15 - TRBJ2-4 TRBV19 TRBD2 CASSTLSGAKNIQYF TGTGCCAGTAGTACTCTTAGCGGGGCCAAAAACATTCAGTACTTC
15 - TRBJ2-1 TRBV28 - CASSLLRASYNEQFF TGTGCCAGCTCCCTACTACGTGCTTCCTACAATGAGCAGTTCTTC
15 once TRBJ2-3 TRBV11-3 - CASSPSMGFTDTQYF TGTGCCAGCAGCCCTAGTATGGGGTTCACAGATACGCAGTATTTT
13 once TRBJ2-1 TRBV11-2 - CASSVSRVGEQFF TGTGCCAGCAGCGTCTCCAGGGTAGGGGAGCAGTTCTTC
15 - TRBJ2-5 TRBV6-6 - CASSSRGGVQETQYF TGTGCCAGCAGTTCCCGTGGCGGGGTCCAAGAGACCCAGTACTTC
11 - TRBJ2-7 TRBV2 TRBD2 CATSGVYEQYF TGTGCCACTAGCGGGGTATACGAGCAGTACTTC
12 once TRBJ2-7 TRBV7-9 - CASSLNSYEQYF TGTGCCAGCAGCCTAAACTCCTACGAGCAGTACTTC
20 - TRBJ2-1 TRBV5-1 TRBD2 CASRHSVAGGLKSSYNEQFF TGCGCCAGCAGGCATTCCGTAGCGGGGGGGCTCAAGAGCTCCTACAATGAGCAGTTCTTC
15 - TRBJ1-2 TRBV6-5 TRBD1 CASKRRDRGNYGYTF TGTGCCAGCAAGAGGAGGGACAGGGGGAACTATGGCTACACCTTC
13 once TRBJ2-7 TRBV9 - CASSGGPGYEQYF TGTGCCAGCAGCGGGGGCCCGGGATACGAGCAGTACTTC
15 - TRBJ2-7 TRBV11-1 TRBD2 CASSGLAGVSYEQYF TGTGCCAGCAGCGGACTAGCGGGGGTCTCCTACGAGCAGTACTTC
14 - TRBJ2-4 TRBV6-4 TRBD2 CASKRLAGENIQYF TGTGCCAGCAAGAGGCTAGCGGGGGAAAACATTCAGTACTTC
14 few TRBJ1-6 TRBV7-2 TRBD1 CASSLGQGSSPLHF TGTGCCAGCAGCTTAGGACAGGGTTCTTCACCCCTCCACTTT
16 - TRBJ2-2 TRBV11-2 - CASSVAGTKNTGELFF TGTGCCAGCAGCGTGGCCGGGACAAAGAACACCGGGGAGCTGTTTTTT
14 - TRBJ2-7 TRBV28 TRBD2 CASSFGLAGSEQYF TGTGCCAGCAGTTTTGGTCTAGCGGGGAGTGAGCAGTACTTC
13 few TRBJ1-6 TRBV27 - CASRLRANSPLHF TGTGCCAGCAGGTTAAGGGCGAATTCACCCCTCCACTTT
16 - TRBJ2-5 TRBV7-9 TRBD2 CASSGPLAGGQETQYF TGTGCCAGCAGCGGGCCCCTAGCGGGGGGGCAAGAGACCCAGTACTTC
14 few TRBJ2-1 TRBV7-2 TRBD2 CASSPAGGIDEQFF TGTGCCAGCAGCCCCGCGGGGGGGATTGATGAGCAGTTCTTC
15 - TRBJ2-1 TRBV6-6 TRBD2 CASSWTSGGYNEQFF TGTGCCAGCAGCTGGACTAGCGGGGGGTACAATGAGCAGTTCTTC
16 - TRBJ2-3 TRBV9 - CASSVDDVDSTDTQYF TGTGCCAGCAGCGTAGACGACGTAGATAGCACAGATACGCAGTATTTT
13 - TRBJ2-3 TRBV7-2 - CASSLDGTDTQYF TGTGCCAGCAGCTTAGACGGCACAGATACGCAGTATTTT
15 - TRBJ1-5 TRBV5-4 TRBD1 CASSPGQGDDQPQHF TGTGCCAGCAGCCCTGGACAGGGTGATGATCAGCCCCAGCATTTT
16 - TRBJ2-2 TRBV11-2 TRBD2 CASSRRGTRDTGELFF TGTGCCAGCAGCCGACGCGGGACTAGAGACACCGGGGAGCTGTTTTTT
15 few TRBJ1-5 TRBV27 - CASRRQADSNQPQHF TGTGCCAGCAGAAGACAGGCCGATAGCAATCAGCCCCAGCATTTT